The rows below give T cell receptor beta chains drawn from one sample of a study of cytomegalovirus exposure and HLA in healthy donors. Here immunoSEQ multiplex PCR was the method, and the copy in TCRdb shows in-frame clones only, minus some. Among 100,000 to 150,000 clones listed, around 95% were seen once. The sample comprised PBMCs. These receptors originate from a man aged 18 to 29 in good health and CMV-seronegative. Both conserved end residues are part of each CDR3. The D gene is left open where the match is weak. Size values are once, few and many counts, or a class for expanded clones, and some rows have none.

TRBV4-3,-,-,TRBJ1-5,CASSQTDSGNQPQHF,TGCGCCAGCAGCCAAACCGACAGCGGCAATCAGCCCCAGCATTTT
TRBV29-1,-,-,TRBJ2-4,CSVGDTSLAKNIQYF,TGCAGCGTTGGGGACACGTCGCTAGCCAAAAACATTCAGTACTTC
TRBV11-2,TRBD2,-,TRBJ2-1,CASSPERGSYNEQFF,TGTGCCAGCAGCCCCGAGCGGGGAAGCTACAATGAGCAGTTCTTC
TRBV5-6,-,-,TRBJ1-1,CASSVGAIYEAFF,TGTGCCAGCAGTGTCGGAGCGATTTATGAAGCTTTCTTT
TRBV5-6,-,once,TRBJ1-2,CASSLSGLSYGYTF,TGTGCCAGCAGCCTTTCTGGGCTTAGCTATGGCTACACCTTC
TRBV30,-,-,TRBJ2-7,CAWSLGRVEQYF,TGTGCCTGGAGTCTGGGCAGAGTCGAGCAGTACTTC
TRBV28,-,-,TRBJ1-5,CASSLLGDTYQPQHF,TGTGCCAGCAGTCTCCTGGGGGACACCTATCAGCCCCAGCATTTT
TRBV19,TRBD1,-,TRBJ1-2,CASSQDRGASYGYTF,TGTGCCAGTAGTCAGGACAGGGGAGCTTCCTATGGCTACACCTTC
TRBV13,-,-,TRBJ1-1,CASSPNSPAEAFF,TGTGCCAGCAGCCCAAACAGCCCCGCTGAAGCTTTCTTT
TRBV4-1,-,-,TRBJ1-1,CASSHQRGGGTTEAFF,TGCGCCAGCAGCCACCAGCGTGGGGGGGGTACCACTGAAGCTTTCTTT
TRBV27,TRBD1,few,TRBJ1-1,CASSFFGLTGGEAFF,TGTGCCAGCAGTTTCTTCGGCCTGACAGGGGGCGAAGCTTTCTTT
TRBV6-5,-,once,TRBJ1-1,CASSNRVSDTEAFF,TGTGCCAGCAGCAACAGGGTTTCGGACACTGAAGCTTTCTTT
TRBV27,TRBD1,-,TRBJ1-1,CASSLDPGGEGEAFF,TGTGCCAGCAGTCTCGATCCAGGGGGCGAGGGTGAAGCTTTCTTT
TRBV5-4,-,-,TRBJ2-1,CASSPAGLSSYNEQFF,TGTGCCAGCAGCCCAGCGGGCTTAAGCTCCTACAATGAGCAGTTCTTC
TRBV18,-,-,TRBJ2-5,CASSWGRGDQETQYF,TGTGCCAGCTCATGGGGTCGGGGAGACCAAGAGACCCAGTACTTC
TRBV11-2,TRBD2,-,TRBJ2-5,CASSFRLAGGRQETQYF,TGTGCCAGCAGCTTCCGACTAGCGGGAGGAAGGCAAGAGACCCAGTACTTC
TRBV19,TRBD2,-,TRBJ2-1,CASSIGLAGYPPYEQFF,TGTGCCAGTAGTATCGGACTAGCGGGTTACCCGCCCTATGAGCAGTTCTTC
TRBV27,-,-,TRBJ1-1,CASRWGGVNTEAFF,TGTGCCAGCAGGTGGGGAGGGGTGAACACTGAAGCTTTCTTT
TRBV7-8,-,-,TRBJ2-5,CASSPFREQETQYF,TGTGCCAGCAGCCCGTTCCGGGAACAAGAGACCCAGTACTTC
TRBV13,-,-,TRBJ1-5,CASSLSGGNQPQHF,TGTGCCAGCAGCTTAAGCGGGGGAAATCAGCCCCAGCATTTT
TRBV27,-,-,TRBJ1-3,CASCPGFGSGNTIYF,TGTGCCAGCTGTCCGGGGTTCGGCTCTGGAAACACCATATATTTT
TRBV5-6,TRBD2,-,TRBJ2-7,CASSVRRTSNPRGEQYF,TGTGCCAGCAGCGTCAGGAGGACTAGCAATCCTAGAGGCGAGCAGTACTTC
TRBV28,TRBD1,-,TRBJ2-7,CASSLHSGTGSYEQYF,TGTGCCAGCAGTCTACACTCCGGGACAGGGTCATACGAGCAGTACTTC
TRBV27,TRBD2,-,TRBJ2-3,CASSLWTSGTDTQYF,TGTGCCAGCAGTTTATGGACTAGCGGTACAGATACGCAGTATTTT
TRBV13,TRBD2,-,TRBJ2-7,CASSLGLRGSGSEQYF,TGTGCCAGCAGCTTAGGCCTAAGGGGTAGCGGGAGTGAGCAGTACTTC
TRBV28,TRBD1,-,TRBJ2-2,CASSLFPGTGTTGELFF,TGTGCCAGCAGTTTATTCCCCGGGACAGGGACCACCGGGGAGCTGTTTTTT
TRBV27,-,-,TRBJ1-2,CASSLSASYGYTF,TGTGCCAGCAGTTTATCCGCCAGCTATGGCTACACCTTC
TRBV6-6,TRBD1,once,TRBJ2-3,CASSPLGTGEWNTQYF,TGTGCCAGCAGTCCGCTCGGGACAGGGGAGTGGAATACGCAGTATTTT
TRBV2,TRBD2,once,TRBJ2-1,CASRTGTSAYNEQFF,TGTGCCAGCAGGACCGGGACTAGCGCGTACAATGAGCAGTTCTTC
TRBV5-1,TRBD1,-,TRBJ2-5,CASSLEAGQGEETQYF,TGCGCCAGCAGCTTGGAAGCGGGACAGGGGGAGGAGACCCAGTACTTC
TRBV28,-,once,TRBJ2-3,CASSSPAAGQVTDTQYF,TGTGCCAGCAGTTCCCCGGCGGCAGGGCAAGTCACAGATACGCAGTATTTT
TRBV4-3,TRBD2,-,TRBJ2-7,CASSLQGPSGNEQYF,TGCGCCAGCAGCCTCCAGGGGCCTAGCGGGAACGAGCAGTACTTC
TRBV11-2,TRBD2,once,TRBJ2-1,CASSLDSGTSGRGYNEQFF,TGTGCCAGCAGCTTAGACTCCGGGACTAGCGGGAGGGGTTACAATGAGCAGTTCTTC
TRBV10-3,-,-,TRBJ2-1,CAILDRAGTRGYNEQFF,TGTGCCATCCTAGACAGGGCCGGGACTAGGGGTTACAATGAGCAGTTCTTC
TRBV28,-,-,TRBJ2-1,CASSARQPGSYNEQFF,TGTGCCAGCAGTGCTCGACAGCCCGGCTCCTACAATGAGCAGTTCTTC
TRBV9,TRBD2,-,TRBJ2-2,CASSVAGGTGELFF,TGTGCCAGCAGCGTGGCGGGAGGTACCGGGGAGCTGTTTTTT
TRBV6-5,-,-,TRBJ2-1,CASKLNNEQFF,TGTGCCAGCAAACTGAACAATGAGCAGTTCTTC
TRBV9,TRBD2,-,TRBJ2-1,CASSPAGTSDREQFF,TGTGCCAGCAGCCCAGCCGGGACTAGCGACCGAGAGCAGTTCTTC
TRBV5-1,TRBD1,-,TRBJ2-1,CASSLVGQTYNEQFF,TGCGCCAGCAGCTTGGTGGGACAGACCTACAATGAGCAGTTCTTC
TRBV6-5,TRBD2,-,TRBJ2-1,CASSPRAGGFDEQFF,TGTGCCAGCAGCCCGCGGGCGGGAGGGTTCGATGAGCAGTTCTTC